This is a list of T cell receptor beta chains from one sample in a study of cytomegalovirus exposure and HLA in healthy donors. Sequenced by immunoSEQ multiplex PCR; TCRdb stores in-frame clones only, minus some. The table lists approximately 150,000 clones, around 82% of them singletons. The sample comprised PBMCs. The receptors stem from a woman between 18 and 30 years old in good health and CMV-seropositive. Both conserved end residues are part of each CDR3. D genes are given only for firm matches. Not all rows give a size; the values are once, few, many and, for expanded clones, a class.

j_call d_call clone_size v_call cdr3_aa cdr3_nt
TRBJ1-1 - - TRBV4-3 CASSQRTAYTEAFF TGCGCCAGCAGCCAACGGACAGCCTACACTGAAGCTTTCTTT
TRBJ2-3 - - TRBV4-1 CASSQAQGSQKYTQYF TGCGCCAGCAGCCAAGCCCAGGGATCACAAAAGTATACGCAGTATTTT
TRBJ2-2 TRBD1 - TRBV15 CATSRTGAGGELFF TGTGCCACCAGCAGGACAGGGGCAGGCGGGGAGCTGTTTTTT
TRBJ1-1 - once TRBV4-1 CASSQEWQPNTEAFF TGCGCCAGCAGCCAAGAATGGCAACCGAACACTGAAGCTTTCTTT
TRBJ1-6 - - TRBV15 CATSREMVSEGRNSPLHF TGTGCCACCAGCAGAGAAATGGTCTCAGAGGGCCGTAATTCACCCCTCCACTTT
TRBJ2-1 - - TRBV4-3 CASSLPRGNEQFF TGCGCCAGCAGCCTACCCAGGGGCAATGAGCAGTTCTTC
TRBJ2-5 TRBD2 - TRBV6-1 CASSGRGNLRETQYF TGTGCCAGCAGTGGGCGGGGGAACCTCCGAGAGACCCAGTACTTC
TRBJ1-2 TRBD1 - TRBV10-3 CAISGDRAGYTF TGTGCCATCAGTGGGGACAGGGCTGGCTACACCTTC
TRBJ1-1 - once TRBV5-4 CASSLDAGMNTEAFF TGTGCCAGCAGCTTGGACGCGGGGATGAACACTGAAGCTTTCTTT
TRBJ2-7 - few TRBV5-5 CASSQSRTEVYEQYF TGTGCCAGCAGCCAATCCCGGACAGAAGTCTACGAGCAGTACTTC
TRBJ2-7 - - TRBV6-5 CASSYGGVAPYEQYF TGTGCCAGCAGTTACGGAGGGGTGGCCCCCTACGAGCAGTACTTC
TRBJ1-1 TRBD1 few TRBV6-5 CASSGLYRGQTEAFF TGTGCCAGCAGTGGCCTATACAGGGGACAGACTGAAGCTTTCTTT
TRBJ1-2 - - TRBV27 CASSPRTPGGYTF TGTGCCAGCAGTCCGAGGACGCCGGGAGGCTACACCTTC
TRBJ2-1 - - TRBV19 CASSIVRGQSSYNEQFF TGTGCCAGTAGTATAGTAAGAGGACAGAGCTCCTACAATGAGCAGTTCTTC
TRBJ1-3 - - TRBV9 CASSRAGSGNTIYF TGTGCCAGCAGCAGAGCGGGGTCTGGAAACACCATATATTTT
TRBJ2-1 TRBD2 - TRBV9 CASSLTTSFDNEQFF TGTGCCAGCAGCTTGACGACTAGCTTTGACAATGAGCAGTTCTTC
TRBJ1-2 - - TRBV5-1 CASSLEAGRYGYTF TGCGCCAGCAGCTTGGAGGCGGGAAGGTATGGCTACACCTTC
TRBJ2-1 TRBD2 - TRBV11-3 CASSPAGSSYNEQFF TGTGCCAGCAGCCCAGCGGGGAGCTCCTACAATGAGCAGTTCTTC
TRBJ2-1 TRBD1 - TRBV9 CASSGPARGYNEQFF TGTGCCAGCAGCGGACCGGCCAGGGGGTACAATGAGCAGTTCTTC
TRBJ2-6 TRBD1 - TRBV6-1 CASGQANSGANVLTF TGTGCCAGCGGACAGGCCAACTCTGGGGCCAACGTCCTGACTTTC
TRBJ2-7 TRBD1 - TRBV29-1 CSAVDEGRDSPYEQYF TGCAGCGCCGTTGACGAGGGTAGGGACAGTCCCTACGAGCAGTACTTC
TRBJ2-4 - - TRBV11-2 CASSLVGGANIQYF TGTGCCAGCAGCTTAGTCGGAGGAGCAAACATTCAGTACTTC
TRBJ2-7 - - TRBV19 CASSIQGQVQTYEQYF TGTGCCAGTAGTATTCAGGGTCAAGTTCAAACCTACGAGCAGTACTTC
TRBJ1-2 - - TRBV6-5 CASSTPFSYGYTF TGTGCCAGCAGTACACCCTTCTCCTATGGCTACACCTTC
TRBJ2-7 - - TRBV5-1 CASSLMLGSSYEQYF TGCGCCAGCAGCCTAATGCTAGGGAGCTCCTACGAGCAGTACTTC
TRBJ1-6 - - TRBV21-1 CASGGERGSNSPLHF TGTGCCAGCGGGGGGGAGAGGGGGTCTAATTCACCCCTCCACTTT
TRBJ1-6 - - TRBV7-2 CASSFPRTGQSSYNSPLHF TGTGCCAGCAGCTTTCCCCGAACAGGACAGAGCTCCTATAATTCACCCCTCCACTTT
TRBJ2-2 TRBD1 - TRBV28 CASSPATGGAGELFF TGTGCCAGCAGTCCTGCGACAGGGGGGGCCGGGGAGCTGTTTTTT
TRBJ2-1 TRBD2 - TRBV5-1 CASSLLASGGLTYNEQFF TGCGCCAGCAGCTTGTTGGCTAGCGGGGGCCTCACCTACAATGAGCAGTTCTTC
TRBJ2-7 TRBD2 few TRBV29-1 CSVRLAGGYEQYF TGCAGCGTCAGACTAGCGGGGGGCTACGAGCAGTACTTC
TRBJ1-2 - - TRBV9 CASSVEQGPTYGYTF TGTGCCAGCAGCGTCGAGCAGGGGCCCACGTATGGCTACACCTTC
TRBJ1-5 TRBD1 - TRBV19 CASSDRDPSNQPQHF TGTGCCAGTAGCGACAGGGACCCAAGCAATCAGCCCCAGCATTTT
TRBJ1-3 - - TRBV9 CASSVEQGSGNTIYF TGTGCCAGCAGCGTAGAACAGGGCTCTGGAAACACCATATATTTT
TRBJ1-1 TRBD1 - TRBV10-3 CAISERQGSGKAFF TGTGCCATCAGTGAGAGACAGGGATCGGGAAAAGCTTTCTTT
TRBJ2-2 - - TRBV6-1 CASGVTGNTGELFF TGTGCCAGCGGGGTGACAGGAAACACCGGGGAGCTGTTTTTT
TRBJ1-2 - - TRBV5-1 CASSLEAGGYTF TGCGCCAGCAGCTTGGAGGCAGGGGGCTACACCTTC
TRBJ2-1 - - TRBV28 CASSPPTGNNEQFF TGTGCCAGCAGTCCCCCGACAGGTAACAATGAGCAGTTCTTC
TRBJ1-5 TRBD1 few TRBV27 CASSLRQGSNQPQHF TGTGCCAGCAGTTTACGACAGGGTAGCAATCAGCCCCAGCATTTT
TRBJ1-4 TRBD1 - TRBV5-6 CASSEPGQGNEKLFF TGTGCCAGCAGCGAACCGGGACAGGGGAATGAAAAACTGTTTTTT
TRBJ1-3 - - TRBV6-1 CASSEAYSYSGNTIYF TGTGCCAGCAGTGAAGCTTACAGCTACTCTGGAAACACCATATATTTT
TRBJ1-1 TRBD1 - TRBV30 CAWSADRGTTEAFF TGTGCCTGGAGTGCAGACAGGGGGACAACTGAAGCTTTCTTT
TRBJ2-1 - - TRBV4-3 CASSQGGARGGYNEQFF TGCGCCAGCAGCCAAGGTGGGGCTAGGGGGGGATACAATGAGCAGTTCTTC
TRBJ1-1 - - TRBV7-2 CASSLGQLEAFF TGTGCCAGCAGCCTAGGACAGCTCGAAGCTTTCTTT
TRBJ1-1 - - TRBV7-8 CASSLRSRVDTEAFF TGTGCCAGCAGCTTAAGGTCCAGGGTGGACACTGAAGCTTTCTTT
TRBJ2-5 TRBD1 - TRBV7-2 CASSWQTGGETQYF TGTGCCAGCAGCTGGCAGACAGGGGGAGAGACCCAGTACTTC
TRBJ2-7 TRBD2 few TRBV4-2 CASSQRGGGYSYEQYF TGTGCCAGCAGCCAACGCGGCGGGGGGTACTCCTACGAGCAGTACTTC
TRBJ1-3 TRBD1 - TRBV4-3 CASSQGEGGVPGNTIYF TGCGCCAGCAGCCAAGGAGAAGGGGGCGTTCCTGGAAACACCATATATTTT
TRBJ1-6 TRBD1 - TRBV18 CASSPLGGQGGSPLHF TGTGCCAGCTCACCCCTTGGGGGACAGGGCGGTTCACCCCTCCACTTT
TRBJ1-5 - - TRBV7-2 CASSLLVGGRKRQPQHF TGTGCCAGCAGCTTATTGGTGGGAGGGAGGAAAAGGCAGCCCCAGCATTTT
TRBJ2-1 TRBD1 - TRBV27 CASSLTETGGLNEQFF TGTGCCAGCAGTTTAACTGAGACAGGGGGCTTGAATGAGCAGTTCTTC
TRBJ2-7 TRBD1 - TRBV7-2 CASSFPGTGSDEQYF TGTGCCAGCAGCTTCCCCGGGACAGGGAGCGACGAGCAGTACTTC
TRBJ1-5 - - TRBV18 CASSPGDPGQPQHF TGTGCCAGCTCACCTGGCGATCCGGGTCAGCCCCAGCATTTT
TRBJ1-2 - - TRBV27 CASSLSGGWGNYGYTF TGTGCCAGCAGTTTATCGGGAGGATGGGGAAACTATGGCTACACCTTC
TRBJ1-5 - - TRBV6-1 CATSPGLSDQPQHF TGTGCCACTTCCCCGGGACTTTCCGATCAGCCCCAGCATTTT
TRBJ1-4 TRBD1 - TRBV6-1 CASSGGQGRGNEKLFF TGTGCCAGCAGTGGCGGACAGGGAAGGGGGAATGAAAAACTGTTTTTT
TRBJ2-3 TRBD1 - TRBV5-1 CASSLDRETDTQYF TGCGCCAGCAGCTTAGACAGGGAGACAGATACGCAGTATTTT
TRBJ1-4 TRBD1 - TRBV29-1 CSVDPTGANEKLFF TGCAGCGTTGATCCGACAGGGGCTAATGAAAAACTGTTTTTT
TRBJ1-5 TRBD1 - TRBV2 CASSKGQGRSNQPQHF TGTGCCAGCAGCAAAGGACAGGGAAGGAGCAATCAGCCCCAGCATTTT
TRBJ1-6 - few TRBV21-1 CASSFRGQKSNSPLHF TGTGCCAGCAGTTTCCGAGGACAGAAGAGTAATTCACCCCTCCACTTT